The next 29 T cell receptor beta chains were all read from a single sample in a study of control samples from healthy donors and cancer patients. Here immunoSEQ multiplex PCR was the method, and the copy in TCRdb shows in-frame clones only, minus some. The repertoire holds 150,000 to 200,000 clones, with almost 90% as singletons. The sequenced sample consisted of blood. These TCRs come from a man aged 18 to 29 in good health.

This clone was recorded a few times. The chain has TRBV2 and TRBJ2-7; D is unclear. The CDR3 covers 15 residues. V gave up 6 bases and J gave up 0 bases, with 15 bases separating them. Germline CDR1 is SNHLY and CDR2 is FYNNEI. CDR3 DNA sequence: TGTGCCAGCAGCTCACCGGCAGGCTTCTCCTACGAGCAGTACTTC. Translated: CASSSPAGFSYEQYF. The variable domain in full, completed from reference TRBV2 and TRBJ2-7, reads EPEVTQTPSHQVTQMGQEVILRCVPISNHLYFYWYRQILGQKVEFLVSFYNNEISEKSEIFDDQFSVERPDGSNFTLKIRSTKLEDSAMYFCASSSPAGFSYEQYFGPGTRLTVT.

CDR3 in amino acids: CASSAGTRGNEQFF. The CDR3 DNA reads as TGTGCCAGCAGCGCCGGGACTAGAGGGAATGAGCAGTTCTTC. The chain joins TRBV9 to TRBJ2-1; 8 nucleotides line up with TRBD2. The CDR3 length is 14 residues. Unmatched junction bases numbered 6, after V lost 3 bases and J lost 7 bases. Germline lookup yields CDR1 SGDLS and CDR2 YYNGEE. Full variable domain (missing parts from reference TRBV9 and TRBJ2-1): DSGVTQTPKHLITATGQRVTLRCSPRSGDLSVYWYQQSLDQGLQFLIQYYNGEERAKGNILERFSAQQFPDLHSELNLSSLELGDSALYFCASSAGTRGNEQFFGPGTRLTVL.

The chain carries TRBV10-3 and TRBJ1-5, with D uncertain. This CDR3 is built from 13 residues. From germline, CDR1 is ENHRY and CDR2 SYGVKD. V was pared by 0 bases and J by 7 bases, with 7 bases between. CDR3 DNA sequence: TGTGCCATCAGTGAGTCCGGAGGCCAGCCCCAGCATTTT. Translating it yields CAISESGGQPQHF.

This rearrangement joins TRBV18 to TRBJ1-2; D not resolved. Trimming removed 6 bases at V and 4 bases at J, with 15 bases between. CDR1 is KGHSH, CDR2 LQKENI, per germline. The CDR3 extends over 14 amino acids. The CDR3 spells CASSLGEGSYGYTF. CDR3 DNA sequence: TGTGCCAGCTCGCTCGGGGAGGGTAGCTATGGCTACACCTTC. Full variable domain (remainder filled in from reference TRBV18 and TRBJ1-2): NAGVMQNPRHLVRRRGQEARLRCSPMKGHSHVYWYRQLPEEGLKFMVYLQKENIIDESGMPKERFSAEFPKEGPSILRIQQVVRGDSAAYFCASSLGEGSYGYTFGSGTRLTVV.

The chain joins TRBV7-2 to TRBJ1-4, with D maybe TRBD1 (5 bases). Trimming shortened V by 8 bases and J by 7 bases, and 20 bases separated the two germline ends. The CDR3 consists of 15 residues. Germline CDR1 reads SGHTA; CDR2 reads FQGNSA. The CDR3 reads CASAETGGDGEKLFF. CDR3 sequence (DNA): TGTGCCAGCGCCGAAACGGGGGGGGACGGTGAAAAACTGTTTTTT.

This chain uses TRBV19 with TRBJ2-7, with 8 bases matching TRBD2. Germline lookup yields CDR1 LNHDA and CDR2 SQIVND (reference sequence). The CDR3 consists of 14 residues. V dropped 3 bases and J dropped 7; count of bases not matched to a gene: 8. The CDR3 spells CASSIGTRSSEQYF. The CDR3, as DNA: TGTGCCAGTAGTATCGGGACTAGGTCGTCTGAGCAGTACTTC.

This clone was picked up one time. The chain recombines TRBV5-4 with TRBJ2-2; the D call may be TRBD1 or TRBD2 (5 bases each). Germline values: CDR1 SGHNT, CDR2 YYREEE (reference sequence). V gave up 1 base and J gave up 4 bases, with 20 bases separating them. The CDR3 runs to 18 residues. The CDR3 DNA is TGTGCCAGCAGCTTGCAGGGCCGCCCGCAACGGGGCACCGGGGAGCTGTTTTTT. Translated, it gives CASSLQGRPQRGTGELFF.

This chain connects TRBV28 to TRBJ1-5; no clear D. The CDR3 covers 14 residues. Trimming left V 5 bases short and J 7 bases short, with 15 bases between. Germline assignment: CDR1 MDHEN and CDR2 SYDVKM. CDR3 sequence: CASSPRTSGQPQHF. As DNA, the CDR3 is TGTGCCAGCAGTCCTAGGACCTCCGGGCAGCCCCAGCATTTT.

The CDR3 bases are TGTGCCAGCAGCCAAGATCTGAGCGTGGGGGGCGAGCAGTACTTC. This encodes CASSQDLSVGGEQYF. The chain couples TRBV3-1 (or the pseudogene TRBV3-2) to TRBJ2-7; D is possibly TRBD2 (6 bases). The CDR3 length is 15 residues. Deletions cut 0 bases from V and 6 bases from J, with 15 bases between. Germline V gene lookup returns CDR1 LGHDT and CDR2 YNNKEL (reference sequence).

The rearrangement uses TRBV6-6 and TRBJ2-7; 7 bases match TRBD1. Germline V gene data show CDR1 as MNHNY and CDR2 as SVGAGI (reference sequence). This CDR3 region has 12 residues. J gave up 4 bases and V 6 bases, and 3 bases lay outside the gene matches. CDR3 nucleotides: TGTGCCAGCAGGACAGGGCAGTACGAGCAGTACTTC. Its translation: CASRTGQYEQYF.

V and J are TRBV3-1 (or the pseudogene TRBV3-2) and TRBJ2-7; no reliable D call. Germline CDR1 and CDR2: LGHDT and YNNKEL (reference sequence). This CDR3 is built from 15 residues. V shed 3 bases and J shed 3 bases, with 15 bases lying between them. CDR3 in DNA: TGTGCCAGCAGCCAGAGACTCCATGGGGTCTACGAGCAGTACTTC. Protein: CASSQRLHGVYEQYF.

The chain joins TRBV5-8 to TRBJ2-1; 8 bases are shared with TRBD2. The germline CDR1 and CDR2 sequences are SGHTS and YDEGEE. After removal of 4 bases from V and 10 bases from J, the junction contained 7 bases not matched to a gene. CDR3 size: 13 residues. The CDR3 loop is CASSLELAEEQFF. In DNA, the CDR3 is TGTGCCAGCAGCCTCGAACTAGCGGAGGAGCAGTTCTTC.

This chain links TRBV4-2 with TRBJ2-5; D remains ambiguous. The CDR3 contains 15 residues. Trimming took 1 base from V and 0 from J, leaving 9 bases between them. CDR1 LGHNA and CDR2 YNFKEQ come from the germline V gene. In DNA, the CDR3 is TGTGCCAGCAGCCAAGTGGGCCCGTACCAAGAGACCCAGTACTTC. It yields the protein CASSQVGPYQETQYF.

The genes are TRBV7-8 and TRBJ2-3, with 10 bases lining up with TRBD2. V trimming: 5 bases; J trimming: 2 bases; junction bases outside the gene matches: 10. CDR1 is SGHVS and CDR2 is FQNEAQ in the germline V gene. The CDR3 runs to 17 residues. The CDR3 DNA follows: TGTGCCAGCAGCCTGACACTAGCGGGGCGTTTCACAGATACGCAGTATTTT. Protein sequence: CASSLTLAGRFTDTQYF.

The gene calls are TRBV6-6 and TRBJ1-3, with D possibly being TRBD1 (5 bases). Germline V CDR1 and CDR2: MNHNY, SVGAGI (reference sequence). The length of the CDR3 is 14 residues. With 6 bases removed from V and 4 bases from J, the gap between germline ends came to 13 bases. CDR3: CASRATGRGNTIYF. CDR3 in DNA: TGTGCCAGCAGGGCTACGGGACGAGGAAACACCATATATTTT.

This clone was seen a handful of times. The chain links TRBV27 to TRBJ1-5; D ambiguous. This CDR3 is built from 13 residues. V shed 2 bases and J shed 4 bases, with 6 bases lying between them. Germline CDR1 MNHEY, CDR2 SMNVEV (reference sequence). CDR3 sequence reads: CASSLGLNQPQHF. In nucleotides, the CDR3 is TGTGCCAGCAGTTTAGGGCTAAATCAGCCCCAGCATTTT.

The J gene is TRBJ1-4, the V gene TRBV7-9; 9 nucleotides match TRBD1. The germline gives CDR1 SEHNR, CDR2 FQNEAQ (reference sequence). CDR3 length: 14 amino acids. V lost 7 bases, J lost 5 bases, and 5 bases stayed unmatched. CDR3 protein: CASNQGQGNEKLFF. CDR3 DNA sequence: TGTGCCAGCAACCAGGGACAGGGAAATGAAAAACTGTTTTTT.

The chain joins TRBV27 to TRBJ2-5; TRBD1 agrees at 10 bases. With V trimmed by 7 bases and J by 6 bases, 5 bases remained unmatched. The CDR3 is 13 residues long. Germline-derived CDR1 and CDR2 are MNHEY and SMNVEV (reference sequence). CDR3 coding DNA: TGTGCCAGCATGGGACAGGGGCTAAAGACCCAGTACTTC. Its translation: CASMGQGLKTQYF.

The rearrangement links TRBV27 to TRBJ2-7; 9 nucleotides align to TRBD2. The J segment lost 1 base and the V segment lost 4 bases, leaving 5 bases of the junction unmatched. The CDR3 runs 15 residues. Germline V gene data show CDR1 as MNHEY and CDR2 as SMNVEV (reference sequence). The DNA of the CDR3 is TGTGCCAGCAGTTCTATAGCGGGGGATTCCTACGAGCAGTACTTC. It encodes CASSSIAGDSYEQYF.

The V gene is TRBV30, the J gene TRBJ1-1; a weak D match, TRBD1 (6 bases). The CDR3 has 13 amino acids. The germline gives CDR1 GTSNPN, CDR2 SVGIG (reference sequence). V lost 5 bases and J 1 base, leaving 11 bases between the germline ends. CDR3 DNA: TGTGCCTGGTTACAGGGCCCGAACACTGAAGCTTTCTTT. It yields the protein CAWLQGPNTEAFF.

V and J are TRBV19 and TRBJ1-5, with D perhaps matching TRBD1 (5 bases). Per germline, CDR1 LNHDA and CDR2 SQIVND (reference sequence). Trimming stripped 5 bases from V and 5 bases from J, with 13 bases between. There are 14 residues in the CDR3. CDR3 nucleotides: TGTGCCAGTAGTCAAGGGACGGTGCATCAGCCCCAGCATTTT. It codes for CASSQGTVHQPQHF.

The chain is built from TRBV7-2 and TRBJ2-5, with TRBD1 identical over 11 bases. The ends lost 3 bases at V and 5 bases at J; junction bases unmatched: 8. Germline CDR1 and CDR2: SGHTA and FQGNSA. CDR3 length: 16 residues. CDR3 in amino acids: CASSFAGQGGLETQYF. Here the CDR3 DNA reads TGTGCCAGCAGCTTTGCGGGACAGGGGGGTTTGGAGACCCAGTACTTC.

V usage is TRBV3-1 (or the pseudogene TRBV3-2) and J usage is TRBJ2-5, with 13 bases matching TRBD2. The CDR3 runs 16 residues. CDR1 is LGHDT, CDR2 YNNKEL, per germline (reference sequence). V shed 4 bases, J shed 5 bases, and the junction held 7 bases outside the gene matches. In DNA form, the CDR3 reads TGTGCCAGCAGCCCCCATACTAGCGGGGGGGTGGAGACCCAGTACTTC. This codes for CASSPHTSGGVETQYF.

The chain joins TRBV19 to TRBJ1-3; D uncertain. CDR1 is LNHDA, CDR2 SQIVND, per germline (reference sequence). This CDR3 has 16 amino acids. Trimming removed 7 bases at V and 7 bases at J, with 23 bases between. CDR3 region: CASTGGDTLNRNTIYF. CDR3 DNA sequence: TGTGCCAGTACAGGAGGTGACACTCTAAATCGGAACACCATATATTTT.

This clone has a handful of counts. CDR3 region: CASSEALARGGYTF. Here the CDR3 DNA reads TGTGCCAGCAGTGAAGCTCTAGCCCGTGGGGGCTACACCTTC. The chain recombines TRBV6-1 with TRBJ1-2; D not resolved. V was shortened by 0 bases and J by 8 bases, with 13 bases between the two germline ends. In germline, CDR1 is MNHNS, CDR2 SASEGT. The CDR3 is 14 amino acids.

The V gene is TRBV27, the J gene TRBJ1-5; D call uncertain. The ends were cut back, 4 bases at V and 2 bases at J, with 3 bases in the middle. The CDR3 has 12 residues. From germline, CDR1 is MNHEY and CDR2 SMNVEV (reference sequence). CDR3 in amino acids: CASSWGNQPQHF. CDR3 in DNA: TGTGCCAGCAGTTGGGGCAATCAGCCCCAGCATTTT.

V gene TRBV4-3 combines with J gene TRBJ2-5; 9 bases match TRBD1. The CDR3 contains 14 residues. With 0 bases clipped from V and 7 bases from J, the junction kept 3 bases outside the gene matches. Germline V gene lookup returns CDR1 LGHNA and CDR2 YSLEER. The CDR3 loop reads CASSQEQGAWTQYF. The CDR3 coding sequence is TGCGCCAGCAGCCAAGAACAGGGGGCTTGGACCCAGTACTTC.

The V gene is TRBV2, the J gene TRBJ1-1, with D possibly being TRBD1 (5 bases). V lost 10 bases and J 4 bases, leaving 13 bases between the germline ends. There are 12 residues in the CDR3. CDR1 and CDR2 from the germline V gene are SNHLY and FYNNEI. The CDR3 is CATQDRITEAFF. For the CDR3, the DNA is TGTGCCACCCAAGACAGAATCACTGAAGCTTTCTTT.

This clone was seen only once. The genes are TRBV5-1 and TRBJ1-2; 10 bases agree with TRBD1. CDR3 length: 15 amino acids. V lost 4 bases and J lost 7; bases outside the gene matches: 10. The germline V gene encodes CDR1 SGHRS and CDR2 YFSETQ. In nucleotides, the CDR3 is TGCGCCAGCAGCCCTGGGACAGGGGAGTCTTCTGGCTACACCTTC. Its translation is CASSPGTGESSGYTF.